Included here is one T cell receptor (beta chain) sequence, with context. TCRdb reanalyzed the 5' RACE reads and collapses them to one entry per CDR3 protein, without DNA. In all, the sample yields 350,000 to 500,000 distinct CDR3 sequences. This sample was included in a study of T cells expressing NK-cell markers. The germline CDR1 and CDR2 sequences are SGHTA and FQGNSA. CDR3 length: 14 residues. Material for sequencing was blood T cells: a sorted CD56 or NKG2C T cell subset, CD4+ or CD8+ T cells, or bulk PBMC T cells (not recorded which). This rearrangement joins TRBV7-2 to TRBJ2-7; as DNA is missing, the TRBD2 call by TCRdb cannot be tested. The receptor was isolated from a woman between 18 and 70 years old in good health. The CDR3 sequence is CASSPRGVVVEQYF.